This entry features one T cell receptor beta chain sequence. Its antigen is still unknown. This CDR3 is built from 13 residues. Deletions cut 2 bases from V and 6 bases from J, with 11 bases between. Per the germline V gene, CDR1 is SGHNT and CDR2 is YYREEE (reference sequence). These data come from a study of cytomegalovirus exposure and HLA in healthy donors. Whole-study results and caveats: Earlier analysis looked at TCR beta V segments, and most were productive about 87% or about 30% of the time.

The PCR employed 60 Vbeta primers together with 13 Jbeta primers. Profiled with immunoSEQ multiplex PCR; TCRdb holds only in-frame clones, not every one. The sample carries 140,000 to 150,000 clones, roughly 71% recorded once. This receptor was taken from a man aged 25 to 40 in good health and CMV-seronegative. Sequences were obtained from PBMCs. The J gene is TRBJ1-2, the V gene TRBV5-4; the D is unclear. The CDR3 region has the DNA TGTGCCAGCAGCTTCGGGGTTTTGAATGGCTACACCTTC. Translated: CASSFGVLNGYTF.